The 2 T cell receptor beta chains reported below all come from one sample, sequenced in a study of shared clonotypes between healthy human individuals. Assay used: immunoSEQ multiplex PCR; TCRdb lists only in-frame clones, some missing. In the table there are about 2.1 million clones, about 93% of which are singletons. Terminally differentiated effector memory CD45RA+ cells were excluded by CCR7 positive selection of CD45RO-negative cells. The sequenced sample was naive CD8+ T cells from PBMCs. These receptors were collected from a man between 18 and 35 years old in good health. Some clones in this sample may be carry-over from other donors' samples.

This rearrangement joins TRBV25-1 to TRBJ2-7; no definite D call. Trimming removed 3 bases at V and 3 bases at J, with 15 bases between. This CDR3 comprises 15 residues. The germline CDR1 and CDR2 sequences are MGHDK and SYGVNS. CDR3 amino acids: CASSELENRDYEQYF. Written as DNA, the CDR3 is TGTGCCAGCAGTGAGTTAGAGAACAGAGACTACGAGCAGTACTTC.

The V gene is TRBV27, the J gene TRBJ1-1; D perhaps matches TRBD1 (5 bases). This CDR3 comprises 18 residues. Germline-derived CDR1 and CDR2 are MNHEY and SMNVEV (reference sequence). The V end was cut by 7 bases, the J end by 0 bases, with 24 bases between. CDR3: CASIRSPILGPLNTEAFF. CDR3 nucleotide sequence: TGTGCCAGCATTCGCTCCCCCATATTGGGACCCCTGAACACTGAAGCTTTCTTT.